A single sample is the source of the 31 T cell receptor beta chains below, sequenced in a study of T cell clones after liver transplantation. The table came from immunoSEQ multiplex PCR; TCRdb's copy has only in-frame clones and leaves some out. The sample contains around 51,000 clones, 70% to 90% of which appear only once. Sequenced material: CD8+ T cells from blood, taken 12 months after liver transplant. The receptor source for this set is a human patient who received a liver transplant. A subset of T cells may come from the graft donor.

The V gene is TRBV11-2, the J gene TRBJ2-3; no definite D call. V was pared by 0 bases and J by 6 bases, with 4 bases between. Germline CDR1 SGHAT, CDR2 FQNNGV. The CDR3 is 12 amino acids. Here the CDR3 reads CASSLEGDTQYF. The CDR3 nucleotides are TGTGCCAGCAGCTTAGAGGGCGATACGCAGTATTTT.

This chain links TRBV4-1 with TRBJ1-1; D is unresolved. The V end was cut by 4 bases, the J end by 0 bases, with 12 bases between. The CDR3 has 15 residues. Germline CDR1 is MGHRA and CDR2 is YSYEKL. Written as DNA, the CDR3 is TGCGCCAGCAGCCTCGACTCCCGGATGAACACTGAAGCTTTCTTT. Its translation is CASSLDSRMNTEAFF.

The chain recombines TRBV30 with TRBJ2-7, with D possibly being TRBD1 (8 bases). CDR3 length: 13 residues. Per the germline V gene, CDR1 is GTSNPN and CDR2 is SVGIG (reference sequence). V was pared by 2 bases and J by 6 bases, with 14 bases between. The CDR3 loop reads CAWSPTGGVEQYF. In DNA, the CDR3 is TGTGCCTGGAGTCCAACAGGGGGGGTCGAGCAGTACTTC.

The CDR3 DNA reads TGTGCCAGCAGCTTAATGCGGGCTTACGAGCAGTACTTC. It encodes CASSLMRAYEQYF. This chain uses TRBV11-2 with TRBJ2-7, with a weak D call TRBD2 (5 bases). In germline, CDR1 is SGHAT, CDR2 FQNNGV. CDR3 length: 13 amino acids. The V end was cut by 2 bases, the J end by 4 bases, with 9 bases between.

The J gene is TRBJ1-2, the V gene TRBV9; D call uncertain. CDR1 SGDLS and CDR2 YYNGEE come from the germline V gene. Trimming shortened V by 0 bases and J by 5 bases, and 8 bases separated the two germline ends. CDR3 length equals 13 residues. The CDR3 region has the DNA TGTGCCAGCAGCGTAGCGATAGGGTATGGCTACACCTTC. This gives the protein CASSVAIGYGYTF.

This clone was picked up a small number of times. V gene TRBV18 combines with J gene TRBJ2-1, with a possible D match to TRBD2 (5 bases). Trimming pared 6 bases from V and 1 base from J, leaving 16 bases between. The germline V gene has CDR1 KGHSH and CDR2 LQKENI. The CDR3 extends over 16 amino acids. The CDR3 DNA reads TGTGCCAGCTCCCTCCTCGTGGGAGAATCCTACAATGAGCAGTTCTTC. Protein product: CASSLLVGESYNEQFF.

This chain joins TRBV19 and TRBJ2-7; either TRBD1 or TRBD2 may supply D (5 bases each). Germline V gene lookup returns CDR1 LNHDA and CDR2 SQIVND (reference sequence). Between the trimmed V and J ends, which lost 5 bases and 3 bases, there was a span of 11 bases. The CDR3 spans 13 residues. CDR3 region: CASSAGDGYEQYF. DNA for the CDR3: TGTGCCAGTAGTGCTGGGGACGGCTACGAGCAGTACTTC.

This chain connects TRBV9 to TRBJ2-7; TRBD1 matches 8 bases. The CDR3 spans 14 residues. Germline V CDR1 and CDR2: SGDLS, YYNGEE. Trimming cost V 4 bases and J 3 bases; bases outside gene matches: 6. The CDR3 nucleotides are TGTGCCAGCAGCCCCCGGACAGGGATCTACGAGCAGTACTTC. Translating gives CASSPRTGIYEQYF.

This rearrangement joins TRBV6-5 to TRBJ1-5; D perhaps matches TRBD1 (6 bases). Trimming took 6 bases from V and 6 from J, leaving 12 bases between them. Looked up from germline, CDR1 is MNHEY and CDR2 is SVGAGI. There are 13 residues in the CDR3. The CDR3 nucleotides are TGTGCCAGCAGCTACAGGGTCGGTCAGCCCCAGCATTTT. Protein sequence: CASSYRVGQPQHF.

A single count supports this clone. The chain has TRBV7-9 and TRBJ2-1; TRBD2 matches 7 bases. J lost 0 bases, V lost 5 bases, and 7 bases had no gene match. Germline V CDR1 and CDR2: SEHNR, FQNEAQ (reference sequence). This CDR3 spans 16 amino acids. The CDR3 sequence is CASSPWLADSYNEQFF. CDR3 nucleotide sequence: TGTGCCAGCAGCCCCTGGCTAGCGGACTCCTACAATGAGCAGTTCTTC.

Only one count was recorded for this clone. The chain couples TRBV28 to TRBJ1-2; TRBD1 is a possible D gene (6 bases). The V end was cut by 4 bases, the J end by 5 bases, with 23 bases between. From germline, CDR1 is MDHEN and CDR2 SYDVKM. The CDR3 extends over 17 amino acids. In DNA, the CDR3 is TGTGCCAGCAGTTCCCCCGCCGAGATACAGGGCCAATATGGCTACACCTTC. Protein sequence: CASSSPAEIQGQYGYTF.

The rearrangement links TRBV28 to TRBJ2-7; D tentatively reads TRBD1 or TRBD2 (5 bases each). Germline V gene data show CDR1 as MDHEN and CDR2 as SYDVKM. The CDR3 is made up of 14 amino acids. The V end lost 4 bases, the J end lost 3 bases, and 13 bases lay between the germline ends. CDR3 region: CASSSRDLHYEQYF. CDR3 nucleotide sequence: TGTGCCAGCAGTTCAAGGGACCTCCACTACGAGCAGTACTTC.

The J gene is TRBJ2-7, the V gene TRBV7-2; D might be TRBD1 or TRBD2, each matching 5 bases. Germline values: CDR1 SGHTA, CDR2 FQGNSA. The CDR3 covers 15 residues. Trimming left V 4 bases short and J 3 bases short, with 16 bases between. The CDR3 DNA reads TGTGCCAGCAGCTCCCACGGGGACGTTGGCTACGAGCAGTACTTC. Its translation is CASSSHGDVGYEQYF.

The chain carries TRBV2 and TRBJ2-7; D remains unclear. Germline V CDR1 and CDR2: SNHLY, FYNNEI. The V and J ends lost 5 bases and 4 bases respectively, with 15 bases between them. This CDR3 is 14 amino acids long. The CDR3 DNA reads TGTGCCAGCAGTCCACAGATTCTAACGTACGAGCAGTACTTC. This translates into CASSPQILTYEQYF.

This clone was detected only once. V and J are TRBV27 and TRBJ2-1, with no clear D. Trimming took off 4 bases at V and 5 bases at J, with 12 bases between the two ends. Germline V gene lookup returns CDR1 MNHEY and CDR2 SMNVEV (reference sequence). The CDR3 contains 14 residues. Here the CDR3 reads CASSSVWANNEQFF. DNA of the CDR3: TGTGCCAGCAGTTCAGTCTGGGCAAACAATGAGCAGTTCTTC.

This chain uses TRBV4-3 with TRBJ2-2; no clear D. The CDR3 loop spans 14 amino acids. CDR1 and CDR2 from the germline V gene are LGHNA and YSLEER. The ends were cut back, 4 bases at V and 4 bases at J, with 10 bases in the middle. CDR3 sequence reads: CASSPLMGTGELFF. CDR3 sequence (DNA): TGCGCCAGCAGCCCCCTGATGGGCACCGGGGAGCTGTTTTTT.

The V gene is TRBV19, the J gene TRBJ1-1; no definite D call. V lost 3 bases and J 11 bases, leaving 16 bases between the germline ends. The germline gives CDR1 LNHDA, CDR2 SQIVND (reference sequence). CDR3 length: 13 residues. The CDR3 loop reads CASSIGIRGSAFF. Here the CDR3 DNA reads TGTGCCAGTAGTATCGGGATCCGGGGTTCGGCTTTCTTT.

The rearrangement links TRBV19 to TRBJ2-1, with D unresolved. Germline CDR1 reads LNHDA; CDR2 reads SQIVND (reference sequence). The CDR3 is 11 residues long. The V end lost 3 bases, the J end lost 12 bases, and 9 bases lay between the germline ends. Here the CDR3 reads CASSIGRMQFF. In nucleotides, the CDR3 is TGTGCCAGTAGTATCGGACGGATGCAGTTCTTC.

V is TRBV7-9 and J is TRBJ1-1; D possibly corresponds to TRBD1 (6 bases). This CDR3 contains 14 residues. Germline CDR1 reads SEHNR; CDR2 reads FQNEAQ (reference sequence). Between the trimmed V and J ends, which lost 8 bases and 7 bases, there was a span of 20 bases. In DNA, the CDR3 is TGTGCCAGCGGGGTCCCGGGGGGCATCGGTGAAGCTTTCTTT. It yields the protein CASGVPGGIGEAFF.

CDR3 sequence (DNA): TGTGCCAGCAGCCCAGGGTTGCCAGATACGCAGTATTTT. Its protein is CASSPGLPDTQYF. The V call is TRBV7-8, the J call TRBJ2-3; a possible D gene is TRBD1 (5 bases). The CDR3 consists of 13 residues. Germline lookup yields CDR1 SGHVS and CDR2 FQNEAQ. V was trimmed by 5 bases and J by 4 bases, leaving 10 bases between them.

A single count supports this clone. The V and J genes are TRBV28 and TRBJ2-2, with 11 bases that match TRBD1. The CDR3 loop spans 16 amino acids. V dropped 4 bases and J dropped 4; count of bases not matched to a gene: 5. Germline V gives CDR1 MDHEN, CDR2 SYDVKM. The CDR3 DNA reads as TGTGCCAGCAGTTCCACCGGGACAGGGGGCACCGGGGAGCTGTTTTTT. Its protein is CASSSTGTGGTGELFF.

The rearrangement uses TRBV19 and TRBJ2-1, with D possibly called TRBD1 or TRBD2 (6 bases each). CDR3 length: 15 amino acids. Between the trimmed V and J ends, which lost 4 bases and 7 bases, there was a span of 17 bases. Germline CDR1 is LNHDA and CDR2 is SQIVND (reference sequence). The CDR3 is CASSTPPGGWNEQFF. CDR3 in DNA: TGTGCCAGTAGTACTCCGCCCGGGGGCTGGAATGAGCAGTTCTTC.

V usage is TRBV27 and J usage is TRBJ1-1; 7 bases agree with TRBD1. CDR3 size: 12 residues. V lost 6 bases, J lost 7 bases, and 5 bases stayed unmatched. In germline, CDR1 is MNHEY, CDR2 SMNVEV (reference sequence). CDR3 in DNA: TGTGCCAGCAGCCCTGGGACAGTTGAAGCTTTCTTT. It specifies CASSPGTVEAFF.

This chain joins TRBV15 and TRBJ2-7; perhaps TRBD1 as D (6 bases). Germline CDR1 LNHNV, CDR2 YYDKDF (reference sequence). The V and J ends lost 4 bases and 4 bases respectively, with 11 bases between them. CDR3 size: 13 residues. CDR3 residues: CATSTLRGYEQYF. As DNA, the CDR3 is TGTGCCACCAGCACTCTCAGGGGATACGAGCAGTACTTC.

This chain joins TRBV5-4 and TRBJ1-1; tentatively, D is TRBD1 (5 bases). The CDR3 contains 14 residues. V shed 4 bases and J shed 1 base, with 11 bases lying between them. Germline assignment: CDR1 SGHNT and CDR2 YYREEE (reference sequence). For the CDR3, the DNA is TGTGCCAGCAGCATTAGGGACGGGAACACTGAAGCTTTCTTT. It translates to CASSIRDGNTEAFF.

The V and J genes are TRBV2 and TRBJ2-1, with TRBD2 as a possible D gene (5 bases). Germline V gene lookup returns CDR1 SNHLY and CDR2 FYNNEI. The CDR3 extends over 15 amino acids. Between the trimmed V and J ends, which lost 2 bases and 3 bases, there was a span of 11 bases. The CDR3 DNA reads as TGTGCCAGCAGTGAAAAAGAGGCGGGCTACAATGAGCAGTTCTTC. Its protein product is CASSEKEAGYNEQFF. Filled out from reference TRBV2 and TRBJ2-1, the complete variable domain reads EPEVTQTPSHQVTQMGQEVILRCVPISNHLYFYWYRQILGQKVEFLVSFYNNEISEKSEIFDDQFSVERPDGSNFTLKIRSTKLEDSAMYFCASSEKEAGYNEQFFGPGTRLTVL.

This clone was seen many times. This specimen includes other DNA sequences encoding the same CDR3. V and J are TRBV28 and TRBJ2-7, with 11 bases identical to TRBD2. CDR1 and CDR2 (germline): MDHEN, SYDVKM. J gave up 2 bases and V 3 bases, and 6 bases lay outside the gene matches. This CDR3 comprises 16 residues. The CDR3 DNA reads TGTGCCAGCAGTTTGGTTTTAGCGGGGGGGCCCTACGAGCAGTACTTC. Translated: CASSLVLAGGPYEQYF.

This clone was observed once. The DNA of the CDR3 is TGTGCCAGCAGCTTAGGGCCTAGGGGGACCGGGGAGCTGTTTTTT. Its protein is CASSLGPRGTGELFF. V and J are TRBV7-9 and TRBJ2-2; D possibly corresponds to TRBD1 (6 bases). The V end was cut by 1 base, the J end by 5 bases, with 11 bases between. CDR3 length: 15 amino acids. Germline V gives CDR1 SEHNR, CDR2 FQNEAQ (reference sequence).

This sequence joins TRBV27 and TRBJ1-1; TRBD1 is a possible D gene (5 bases). Germline V CDR1 and CDR2: MNHEY, SMNVEV (reference sequence). This CDR3 contains 16 residues. V was shortened by 7 bases and J by 5 bases, with 23 bases between the two germline ends. This CDR3 is CASTRAGPSGVTEAFF. CDR3 DNA sequence: TGTGCCAGCACCCGCGCGGGACCCTCGGGGGTGACTGAAGCTTTCTTT.

This rearrangement joins TRBV6-4 to TRBJ2-2; the match to TRBD2 covers 8 bases. The V gene end was trimmed by 5 bases and the J gene end by 7 bases; junction bases not matched to a gene: 9. The CDR3 sequence is 15 residues long. Germline assignment: CDR1 MRHNA and CDR2 SNTAGT. CDR3 in amino acids: CASSITSGFGGELFF. The CDR3 DNA follows: TGTGCCAGCAGTATTACTAGCGGTTTTGGCGGGGAGCTGTTTTTT.

This sequence joins TRBV2 and TRBJ1-4; D is perhaps TRBD1 (5 bases). The CDR3 contains 15 residues. Trimming cost V 10 bases and J 6 bases, with 21 bases left between them. Germline V CDR1 and CDR2: SNHLY, FYNNEI. The CDR3 nucleotides are TGTGCCACCGGAAGGGCCGGGGGAGGTTATGAAAAACTGTTTTTT. Amino acids: CATGRAGGGYEKLFF.